This T cell receptor (beta chain) is from a study of blood T cell repertoires in COVID-19. Study context: The United States, Italy and Spain supplied acute and convalescent COVID-19 samples. PBMCs, B-cell-depleted T cells, or T cells provided the cDNA or gDNA that made up the material.

With 6 bases clipped from V and 0 bases from J, the junction kept 2 bases outside the gene matches. Germline assignment: CDR1 ENHRY and CDR2 SYGVKD. This CDR3 has 14 amino acids. The authors' processing: For nucleated cells, counts were estimated from reference gene primer amplification. Clones were read by immunoSEQ multiplex PCR, and TCRdb kept only the in-frame ones, dropping some. V and J calls and clone size are as listed in that table; D and trimming were resolved from the DNA. The profile shows some 87,000 clones, roughly 80% of them singletons. This TCR derives from a woman in her 70s with active or convalescent COVID-19. What was sequenced was peripheral blood. V gene TRBV10-3 combines with J gene TRBJ2-7; TRBD2 matches at 10 bases. The CDR3 reads CAISLAGASYEQYF. The CDR3 DNA reads as TGTGCCATCAGCCTAGCGGGGGCCTCCTACGAGCAGTACTTC.